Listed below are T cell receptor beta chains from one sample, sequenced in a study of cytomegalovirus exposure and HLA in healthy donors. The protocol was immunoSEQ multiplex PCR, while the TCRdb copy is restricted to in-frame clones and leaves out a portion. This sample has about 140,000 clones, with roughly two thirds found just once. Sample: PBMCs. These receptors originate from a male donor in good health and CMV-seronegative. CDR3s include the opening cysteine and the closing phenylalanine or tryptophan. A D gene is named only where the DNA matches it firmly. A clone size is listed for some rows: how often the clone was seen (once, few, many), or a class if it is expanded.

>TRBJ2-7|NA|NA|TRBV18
TGTGCCAGCTCACCCGAGACATCTCCCTCCTACGAGCAGTACTTC
CASSPETSPSYEQYF
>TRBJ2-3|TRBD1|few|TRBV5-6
TGTGCCAGCAGCGAGCTCGGGACAGGGAGTTCAGATACGCAGTATTTT
CASSELGTGSSDTQYF
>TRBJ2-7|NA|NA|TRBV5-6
TGTGCCAGCAGCTTTGGGCAAGTAAGCTACGAGCAGTACTTC
CASSFGQVSYEQYF
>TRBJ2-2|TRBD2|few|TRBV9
TGTGCCAGCAGCCGTCTAGCGGGGGGGCAGTCCGGGGAGCTGTTTTTT
CASSRLAGGQSGELFF
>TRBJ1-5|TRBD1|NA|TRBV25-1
TGTGCCAGCAGTGAAAAGACAGGGTTGGATCAGCCCCAGCATTTT
CASSEKTGLDQPQHF
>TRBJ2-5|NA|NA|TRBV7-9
TGTTCCAGCAGCTGGAGGGACAGCCAAGAGACCCAGTACTTC
CSSSWRDSQETQYF
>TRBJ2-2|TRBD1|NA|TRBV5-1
TGCGCCAGCAGCCCGGCTCCCCGGACAGGGGGCTATGTTACCGGGGAGCTGTTTTTT
CASSPAPRTGGYVTGELFF
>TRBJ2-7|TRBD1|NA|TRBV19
TGTGCCAGTAGTGCCCCAGGGGGATTAACCGAGCAGTACTTC
CASSAPGGLTEQYF
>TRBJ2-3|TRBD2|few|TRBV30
TGTGCCTCCCTCCCAACTAGCGGGGGATTCACAGATACGCAGTATTTT
CASLPTSGGFTDTQYF
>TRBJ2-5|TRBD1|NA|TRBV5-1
TGCGCCAGCAGCTTGGGCGGGACAGGCCAAGAGACCCAGTACTTC
CASSLGGTGQETQYF
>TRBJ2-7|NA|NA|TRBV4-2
TGTGCCAGCAGCCAATCGAGCTCCTACGAGCAGTACTTC
CASSQSSSYEQYF
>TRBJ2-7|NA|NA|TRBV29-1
TGCAGCGTTGTGGGAGGATTCGGGGAGCAGTACTTC
CSVVGGFGEQYF
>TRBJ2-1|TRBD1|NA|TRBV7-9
TGTGCCAGCAGCTTAACACAGGGGATTACTAGTGAGCAGTTCTTC
CASSLTQGITSEQFF
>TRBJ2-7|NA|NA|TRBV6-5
TGTGCCAGCAGTTACGGGCAGCCCTACGAGCAGTACTTC
CASSYGQPYEQYF
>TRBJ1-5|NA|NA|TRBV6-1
TGTGCCAGCAGTGCGAAACCCGGACAGAACAATCAGCCCCAGCATTTT
CASSAKPGQNNQPQHF
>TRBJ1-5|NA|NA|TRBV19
TGTGCCAGTAGTATAATTCCCGGTAATCAGCCCCAGCATTTT
CASSIIPGNQPQHF
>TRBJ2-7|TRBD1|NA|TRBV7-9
TGTGCCAGCAGCTTACGGGCAGGGACAGGCCGGTACGAGCAGTACTTC
CASSLRAGTGRYEQYF
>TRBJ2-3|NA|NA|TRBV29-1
TGCAGCGCCGCCGCAGGCGCCGGAGGAGATACGCAGTATTTT
CSAAAGAGGDTQYF
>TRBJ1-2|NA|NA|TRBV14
TGTGCCAGCAGCCACGGGAAACATCTCTATGGCTACACCTTC
CASSHGKHLYGYTF
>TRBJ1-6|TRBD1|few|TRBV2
TGTGCCAGCAGTGAGCGGAGGGGGCGAAATTCACCCCTCCACTTT
CASSERRGRNSPLHF
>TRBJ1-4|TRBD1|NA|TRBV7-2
TGTGCCAGCAGCTCCAGGGGGCGCGGTGAAAAACTGTTTTTT
CASSSRGRGEKLFF
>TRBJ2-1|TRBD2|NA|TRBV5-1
TGCGCCAGCAGCTTGTCTAGCGGGGGGGCTTGGAATGAGCAGTTCTTC
CASSLSSGGAWNEQFF
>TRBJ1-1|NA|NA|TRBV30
TGTGCCTGGAGTGTTAACAGCATGAACACTGAAGCTTTCTTT
CAWSVNSMNTEAFF
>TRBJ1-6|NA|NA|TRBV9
TGTGCCAGCAGTGTTACAGGCTCGGACGCTTCACCCCTCCACTTT
CASSVTGSDASPLHF
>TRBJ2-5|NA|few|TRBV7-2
TGTGCCAGCAGCTTAGGAGCATCTAAAGAGACCCAGTACTTC
CASSLGASKETQYF
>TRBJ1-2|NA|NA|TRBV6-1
TGTGCCAGCAGTGAATCGTCGGGGTTCAGCTATGGCTACACCTTC
CASSESSGFSYGYTF
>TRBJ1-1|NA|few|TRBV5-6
TGTGCCAGCAGCTTCTCCGACACTGAAGCTTTCTTT
CASSFSDTEAFF
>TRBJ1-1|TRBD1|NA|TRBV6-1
TGTGCCAGCAGTAAGGGACAGGGGAACACTGAAGCTTTCTTT
CASSKGQGNTEAFF
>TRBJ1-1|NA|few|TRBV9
TGTGCCAGCAGCGTAGACGGAGCGAACACTGAAGCTTTCTTT
CASSVDGANTEAFF
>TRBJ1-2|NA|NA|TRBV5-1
TGCGCCAGCAGCTCCGCGAATAGGAGATATGGCTACACCTTC
CASSSANRRYGYTF
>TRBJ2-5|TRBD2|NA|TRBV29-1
TGCAGCGTTGAAGCGGCGCGGGGGAGGTCGGAGACCCAGTACTTC
CSVEAARGRSETQYF
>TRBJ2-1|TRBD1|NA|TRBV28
TGTGCCAGCAGACCGCCCCAGGGGGGACAGGGGAGCGGTGAGCAGTTCTTC
CASRPPQGGQGSGEQFF
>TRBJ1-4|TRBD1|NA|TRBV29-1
TGCAGCGTTTCCCGCAAATTAGGACAGGGTGTGGAAAAACTGTTTTTT
CSVSRKLGQGVEKLFF
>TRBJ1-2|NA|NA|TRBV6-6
TGTGCCAGCAGTTACGGCTTGGGAGTTGGCTACACCTTC
CASSYGLGVGYTF
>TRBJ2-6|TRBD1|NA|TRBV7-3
TGTGCCAGCAGCTCCTCGACAGGGCCCGGGGCAGGGGCCAACGTCCTGACTTTC
CASSSSTGPGAGANVLTF
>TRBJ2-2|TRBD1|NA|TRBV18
TGTGCCAGCTCATCGGACAGGGCGAACACCGGGGAGCTGTTTTTT
CASSSDRANTGELFF
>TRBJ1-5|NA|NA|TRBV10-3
TGTGCCATCAGTCGACACAGCAATCTGCCCCAGCATTTT
CAISRHSNLPQHF
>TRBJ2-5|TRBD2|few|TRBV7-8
TGTGCCAGCAGCTCAGGACTAGCGGGGAGGGAGACCCAGTACTTC
CASSSGLAGRETQYF
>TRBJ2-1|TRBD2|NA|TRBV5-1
TGCGCCAGCAGCGCGTCTAGCGGGGGGGGCGTGGAGCAGTTCTTC
CASSASSGGGVEQFF
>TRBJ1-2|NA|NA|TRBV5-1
TGCGCCAGCAGTCTCGCGGGGAGAGGCTACACCTTC
CASSLAGRGYTF
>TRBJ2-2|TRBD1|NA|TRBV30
TGTGCCTGGTCCCGGGACAGGCCGCGGGGTACGAACACCGGGGAGCTGTTTTTT
CAWSRDRPRGTNTGELFF
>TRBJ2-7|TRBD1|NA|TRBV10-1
TGCGCCAGCAGTGCGGGACAGGGAGGGGCCTACGAGCAGTACTTC
CASSAGQGGAYEQYF
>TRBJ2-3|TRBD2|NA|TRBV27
TGTGCCAGCAGTTTATCGGGGGGGGGCACAGATACGCAGTATTTT
CASSLSGGGTDTQYF
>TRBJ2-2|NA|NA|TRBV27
TGTGCCAGCTCCCCGGACAGCCCCACCGGGGAGCTGTTTTTT
CASSPDSPTGELFF
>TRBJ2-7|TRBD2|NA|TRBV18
TGTGCCAGCTCACCTGTCAGCGGGGGGTCTTACGAGCAGTACTTC
CASSPVSGGSYEQYF
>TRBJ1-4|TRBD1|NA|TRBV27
TGTGCCAGCAAACAGGGGGCGCTTGATGAAAAACTGTTTTTT
CASKQGALDEKLFF
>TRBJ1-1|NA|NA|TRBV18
TGTGCCAGCTCACCAAATTTTCGGGAGAAGGGCACTGAAGCTTTCTTT
CASSPNFREKGTEAFF
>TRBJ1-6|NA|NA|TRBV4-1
TGCGCCAGCAGCCAGCTCAGGGTTGATAATTCACCCCTCCACTTT
CASSQLRVDNSPLHF
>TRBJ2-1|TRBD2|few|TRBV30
TGTGCCTGGGCCCGGACTAGCGGGGGGTCTAATGAGCAGTTCTTC
CAWARTSGGSNEQFF
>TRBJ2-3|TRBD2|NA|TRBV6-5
TGTGCCAGCAGTTCCACACTAGCGGGGGGACCAGATACGCAGTATTTT
CASSSTLAGGPDTQYF
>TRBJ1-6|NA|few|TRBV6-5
TGTGCCAGTGCCCCAGGGTATAATTCACCCCTCCACTTT
CASAPGYNSPLHF
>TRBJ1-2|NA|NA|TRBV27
TGTGCCAGCAGTCTCGTAAGGGTAACAGGGAACTATGGCTACACCTTC
CASSLVRVTGNYGYTF